This T cell receptor (beta chain) was found in a study of tumor and adjacent non-tumor tissue in lung cancer. Study details: Histology: 12 adenocarcinoma, a couple of squamous cell carcinoma, 1 small cell lung cancer. Broader study findings: Tumor tissue had significantly higher TCR diversity than normal lung.

Worth noting for this clonotype: Its antigen is still unknown. At one boundary the junction diverges from the germline segment, which might be a read error.

TCRbeta libraries were built with three rounds of nested PCR, modified from ARM-PCR. TCRdb itself ran the multiplex PCR reads through MiXCR, one entry per CDR3 protein. The profile shows around 57,000 distinct CDR3 sequences, about 61% of them singletons. Germline CDR1 SGHDN, CDR2 FVKESK. The CDR3 is 13 residues long. No cell sorting was done before RNA was extracted from the tissue. This non-tumor lung sample came from over 3 cm beyond the tumor edge. The source material was distant non-tumor lung tissue. The V and J genes are TRBV14 and TRBJ2-2; the D gene is possibly TRBD1 (6 bases). The receptor comes from a man between 65 and 85 years old with non-small cell lung cancer. CDR3 coding DNA: TGTGCCAGCAGGTTCAGGGGTACTGGGGAGCTGTTATTT. This translates into CASRFRGTGELLF.